Listed below are T cell receptor beta chains from one sample, sequenced in a study of blood T cell repertoires in COVID-19. The repertoire was sequenced with immunoSEQ multiplex PCR; TCRdb's copy has only in-frame clones and lacks some. The sample includes around 280,000 clones, around 90% seen only once; the top ten take approximately 1.5%. The sequenced material came from PBMCs or T cells enriched from blood (not recorded which). The receptors here all came from a woman in her thirties or forties who had recovered from COVID-19. Both conserved end residues are part of each CDR3. The order of the fields is V gene, CDR3 length, J gene, CDR3 protein.

>TRBV28|14|TRBJ2-4
CASTPGAGGFIQYF
>TRBV9|15|TRBJ2-7
CASSVGGEGLYEQYF
>TRBV7-2|14|TRBJ2-5
CASSLVSGQRTQYF
>TRBV2|16|TRBJ1-6
CASSERWARGNSPLHF
>TRBV10-3|15|TRBJ1-3
CAIGGGPGSGNTIYF
>TRBV6-5|12|TRBJ1-6
CASSRDHATLHF
>TRBV30|13|TRBJ1-2
CAWSVHGGYGYTF
>TRBV10-2|15|TRBJ1-2
CASSESARHSYGYTF
>TRBV9|15|TRBJ2-1
CASSVDRVGLNEQFF
>TRBV19|14|TRBJ1-2
CASSIDVGTDGYTF
>TRBV20-1|10|TRBJ2-1
CSASYWEQFF
>TRBV3-1/TRBV3-2|16|TRBJ2-2
CASSRIPPGGGGELFF
>TRBV5-6|16|TRBJ1-1
CASSLYRNRMNTEAFF
>TRBV5-6|14|TRBJ2-1
CASSISTTYNEQFF
>TRBV6-2/TRBV6-3|14|TRBJ2-3
CASSYGGAGDTQYF
>TRBV10-3|17|TRBJ1-1
CAISESEIWGGNTEAFF
>TRBV4-2|16|TRBJ2-3
CASSQGTSRSTDTQYF
>TRBV2|19|TRBJ1-6
CASSSGIHVFSSYNSPLHF
>TRBV9|15|TRBJ2-1
CASEASGSSYNEQFF
>TRBV7-2|13|TRBJ2-7
CASSLGLAGEQYF
>TRBV30|14|TRBJ2-7
CAWRGGQASYEQYF
>TRBV12-3/TRBV12-4|13|TRBJ1-2
CASSFQGPYGYTF
>TRBV27|14|TRBJ2-1
CASSFHRGSNEQFF
>TRBV20-1|16|TRBJ1-6
CSASSIGTAYNSPLHF
>TRBV9|15|TRBJ2-1
CASSATHRGRDEQFF
>TRBV21-1|17|TRBJ2-2
CASSPSDRGENTGELFF
>TRBV5-1|13|TRBJ1-3
CASSRDRGNTIYF
>TRBV19|16|TRBJ1-5
CASSGTKQGSNQPQHF
>TRBV11-2|16|TRBJ2-7
CASSLGLAGTLGEQYF
>TRBV5-5|16|TRBJ2-7
CASSLFPGTGGYEQYF
>TRBV5-1|13|TRBJ1-2
CAKDREANYGYTF
>TRBV5-1|19|TRBJ2-7
CASRPAGGLAGGNSYEQYF
>TRBV9|17|TRBJ2-3
CASSPTGGQSSTDTQYF
>TRBV7-2|18|TRBJ2-1
CASSLAGVAGSSYNEQFF
>TRBV20-1|15|TRBJ2-5
CSASLAGGPKETQYF
>TRBV5-4|15|TRBJ1-1
CASSPASGGRTEAFF
>TRBV5-1|15|TRBJ2-5
CASSFSFQEQETQYF
>TRBV18|13|TRBJ1-6
CASSPVQNSPLHF
>TRBV3-1/TRBV3-2|14|TRBJ2-2
CASSQSGSTGELFF
>TRBV9|15|TRBJ1-5
CASSAGGGGNQPQHF
>TRBV4-2|15|TRBJ2-1
CASSARLAKGDEQFF
>TRBV5-1|15|TRBJ2-3
CASSLRLADTDTQYF
>TRBV7-3|15|TRBJ2-2
CASSLGLNKAGELFF
>TRBV4-3|15|TRBJ2-2
CASSQDQLAGGELFF
>TRBV4-3|13|TRBJ1-1
CASSHRRGTEAFF
>TRBV5-1|13|TRBJ1-1
CASSLVVNTEAFF
>TRBV23-1|16|TRBJ1-2
CASSQSRQTSIYGYTF
>TRBV10-2|16|TRBJ1-1
CASSELAGGPGTEAFF
>TRBV6-1|16|TRBJ2-5
CASSAEAFRGGKTQYF
>TRBV5-6|13|TRBJ2-1
CASSLAEPGTQFF
>TRBV5-4|14|TRBJ2-7
CASSRGTGSYEQYF